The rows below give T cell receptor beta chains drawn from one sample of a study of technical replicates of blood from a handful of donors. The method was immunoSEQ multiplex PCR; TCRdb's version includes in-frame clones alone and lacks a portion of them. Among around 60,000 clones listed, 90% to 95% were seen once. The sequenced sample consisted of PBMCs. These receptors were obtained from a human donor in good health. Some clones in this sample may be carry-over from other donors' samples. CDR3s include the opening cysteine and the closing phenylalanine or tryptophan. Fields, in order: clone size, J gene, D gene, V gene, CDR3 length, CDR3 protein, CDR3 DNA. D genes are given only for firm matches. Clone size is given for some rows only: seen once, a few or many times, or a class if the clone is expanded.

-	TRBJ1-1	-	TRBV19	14	CASSIQGWDTEAFF	TGTGCCAGTAGTATACAGGGTTGGGACACTGAAGCTTTCTTT
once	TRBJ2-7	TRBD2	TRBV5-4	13	CASSLGGGYEQYF	TGTGCCAGCAGCTTGGGGGGGGGCTACGAGCAGTACTTC
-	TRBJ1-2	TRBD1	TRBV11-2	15	CASSPDRGLGYGYTF	TGTGCCAGCAGCCCGGACAGGGGCCTTGGCTATGGCTACACCTTC
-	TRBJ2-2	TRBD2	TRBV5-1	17	CASSLARASGSTGELFF	TGCGCCAGCAGCTTGGCCAGGGCTAGCGGGAGCACCGGGGAGCTGTTTTTT
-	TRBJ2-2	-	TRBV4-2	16	CASSPTGRVNTGELFF	TGTGCCAGCAGCCCCACCGGCAGGGTCAACACCGGGGAGCTGTTTTTT
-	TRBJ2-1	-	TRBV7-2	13	CASSLIRGSEQFF	TGTGCCAGCAGCTTAATTCGGGGGAGTGAGCAGTTCTTC
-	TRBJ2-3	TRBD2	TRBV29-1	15	CSAFSPGGGVDTQYF	TGCAGCGCTTTCAGCCCGGGGGGGGGCGTAGATACGCAGTATTTT
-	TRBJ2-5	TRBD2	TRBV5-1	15	CASSITRGGTETQYF	TGCGCCAGCAGCATCACTCGGGGGGGCACAGAGACCCAGTACTTC
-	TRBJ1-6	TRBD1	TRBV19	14	CASSVGQENSPLHF	TGTGCCAGTAGTGTCGGACAGGAGAATTCACCCCTCCACTTT
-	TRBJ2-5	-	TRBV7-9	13	CASSLQQGETQYF	TGTGCCAGCAGCTTACAACAGGGAGAGACCCAGTACTTC
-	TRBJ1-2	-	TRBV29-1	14	CSAQSGESVGGYTF	TGCAGCGCCCAGAGTGGGGAGAGCGTTGGTGGCTACACCTTC
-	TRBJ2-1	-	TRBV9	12	CASSVRYNEQFF	TGTGCCAGCAGCGTACGGTACAATGAGCAGTTCTTC
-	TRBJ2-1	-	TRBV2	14	CASSGLGGLSEQFF	TGTGCCAGCAGCGGACTAGGGGGTTTGAGTGAGCAGTTCTTC